This TCR beta chain was documented in a study of shared clonotypes between healthy human individuals. Study as a whole: Contributing individuals were a couple of females and a few males aged 18 to 49.

The input for sorted-subset replicate PCRs was 200 ng DNA, 25,000 to 35,000 T cell genomes. Generated by immunoSEQ multiplex PCR, the TCRdb table keeps only in-frame clones and is missing some. The table records approximately 940,000 clones, 70% to 85% of them present only once. This clone is a singleton in its sample. The CDR3 sequence is 17 residues long. With 4 bases clipped from V and 7 bases from J, the junction kept 11 bases outside the gene matches. The germline V gene encodes CDR1 MNHNS and CDR2 SASEGT. The chain uses TRBV6-1 and TRBJ2-1; 12 positions match TRBD1. This clonotype was obtained from a man aged 18 to 35 in good health. The specimen was memory CD4+ T cells sorted from blood. Subset of the sample: CD45RA-negative fraction. CDR3 sequence: CASSGQRWGQGANEQFF. The CDR3 DNA reads as TGTGCCAGCAGTGGCCAGCGTTGGGGACAGGGGGCGAATGAGCAGTTCTTC.